What follows is one T cell receptor (beta chain) and its context. The sort gate was single viable CD3+CD4+CD8-CD45RO+ cells for memory CD4+ T cells. The sample comes from a study of memory CD4+ T cells and cytomegalovirus serostatus. The CDR3 consists of 13 residues. The germline gives CDR1 MNHEY, CDR2 SVGAGI. Trimming pared 8 bases from V and 2 bases from J, leaving 11 bases between. Generated by immunoSEQ multiplex PCR, the TCRdb table keeps only in-frame clones and is missing some. The sample shows over 65,000 clones, 80% of them seen only once. This TCR derives from an adult in good health and CMV-seronegative. The chain uses TRBV6-5 and TRBJ2-3; possibly TRBD1 for D (6 bases). The sequencing sample was made of memory CD4+ T cells from blood. CDR3: CASGGQNTDTQYF. CDR3 DNA: TGTGCCAGCGGTGGACAGAACACAGATACGCAGTATTTT.